The TCR beta chain described here comes from a study of CD8 T cells in ankylosing spondylitis. Study findings and constraints: In ankylosing spondylitis patients, matched synovial fluid reportedly showed significant enrichment of disease-linked clones. Earlier authors reported some of these motif variants in reactive arthritis synovial fluid and blood.

As for this clonotype: What it recognizes is unknown.

Using quantitative 5'-RACE with molecular barcodes, the authors made TCR beta libraries. TCRdb ran MiXCR on the 5' RACE reads and lists one entry per CDR3 protein. The sample has some 250,000 distinct CDR3 sequences; 24% are singletons. This CDR3 comprises 15 residues. The germline gives CDR1 MNHEY, CDR2 SVGAGI. The junction had 5 bases not matched to a gene; V was cut back by 3 bases and J by 3 bases. The receptor's source is a male donor with ankylosing spondylitis or in good health (not recorded which). This chain links TRBV6-5 with TRBJ2-3; 8 nucleotides line up with TRBD1. Sequencing was done on a sample of blood, either unsorted or a sorted T cell fraction (not recorded which). CDR3 residues: CASSYGQGWTDTQYF. CDR3 DNA: TGTGCCAGCAGTTATGGACAGGGATGGACAGATACGCAGTATTTT.